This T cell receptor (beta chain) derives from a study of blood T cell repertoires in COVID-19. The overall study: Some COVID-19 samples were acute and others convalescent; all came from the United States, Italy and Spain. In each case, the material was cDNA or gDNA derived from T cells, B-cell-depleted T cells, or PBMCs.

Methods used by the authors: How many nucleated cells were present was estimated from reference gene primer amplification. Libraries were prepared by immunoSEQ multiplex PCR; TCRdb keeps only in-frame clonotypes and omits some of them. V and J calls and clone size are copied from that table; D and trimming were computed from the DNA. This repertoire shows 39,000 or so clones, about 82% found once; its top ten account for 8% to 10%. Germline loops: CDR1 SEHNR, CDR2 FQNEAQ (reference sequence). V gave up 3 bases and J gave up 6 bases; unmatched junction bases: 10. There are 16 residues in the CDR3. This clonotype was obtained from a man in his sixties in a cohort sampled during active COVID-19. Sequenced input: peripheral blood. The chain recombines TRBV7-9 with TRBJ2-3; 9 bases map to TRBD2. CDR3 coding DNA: TGTGCCAGCAGCTTTTATCGGCGGGAGGGCCTTGATACGCAGTATTTT. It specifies CASSFYRREGLDTQYF.